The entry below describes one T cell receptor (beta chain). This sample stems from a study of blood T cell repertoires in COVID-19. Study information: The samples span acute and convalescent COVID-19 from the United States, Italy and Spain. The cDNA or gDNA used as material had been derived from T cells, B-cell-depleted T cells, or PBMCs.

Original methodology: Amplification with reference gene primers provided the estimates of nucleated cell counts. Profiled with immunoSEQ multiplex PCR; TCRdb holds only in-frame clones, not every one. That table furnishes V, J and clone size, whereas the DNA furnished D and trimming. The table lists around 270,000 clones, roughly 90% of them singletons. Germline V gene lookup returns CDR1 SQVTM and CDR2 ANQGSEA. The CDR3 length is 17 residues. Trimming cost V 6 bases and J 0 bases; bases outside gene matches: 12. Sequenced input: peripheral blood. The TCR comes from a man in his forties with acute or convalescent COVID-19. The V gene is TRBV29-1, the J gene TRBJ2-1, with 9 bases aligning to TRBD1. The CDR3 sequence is CSVPSTGTGSSYNEQFF. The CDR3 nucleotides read TGCAGCGTCCCTAGTACCGGGACAGGGAGCTCCTACAATGAGCAGTTCTTC.